This section outlines one T cell receptor (beta chain) sequence together with its context. Antigen unknown. The record originates from a study of shared clonotypes between healthy human individuals. The study, taken as a whole, reports: Clonotype sharing among donors, it was expected, would be affected by sequencing depth.

Deletions cut 11 bases from V and 2 bases from J, with 12 bases between. There are 12 residues in the CDR3. CDR1 and CDR2 from the germline V gene are LNHDA and SQIVND (reference sequence). Here immunoSEQ multiplex PCR was the method, and the copy in TCRdb shows in-frame clones only, minus some. This table has some 2,100,000 clones, roughly 95% appearing once. Both subsets, CD45RA+ naive and CD45RA-negative memory, were split from the CD4+ cells. This receptor was obtained from a man aged 18 to 29 in good health. The V gene is TRBV19, the J gene TRBJ1-2; D remains ambiguous. Source material: naive CD4+ T cells sorted from blood. Subset reported: CD45RA+ positively selected. DNA of the CDR3: TGTGCCTCCAAGGTGGGGAACTATGGCTACACCTTC. Its protein product is CASKVGNYGYTF.